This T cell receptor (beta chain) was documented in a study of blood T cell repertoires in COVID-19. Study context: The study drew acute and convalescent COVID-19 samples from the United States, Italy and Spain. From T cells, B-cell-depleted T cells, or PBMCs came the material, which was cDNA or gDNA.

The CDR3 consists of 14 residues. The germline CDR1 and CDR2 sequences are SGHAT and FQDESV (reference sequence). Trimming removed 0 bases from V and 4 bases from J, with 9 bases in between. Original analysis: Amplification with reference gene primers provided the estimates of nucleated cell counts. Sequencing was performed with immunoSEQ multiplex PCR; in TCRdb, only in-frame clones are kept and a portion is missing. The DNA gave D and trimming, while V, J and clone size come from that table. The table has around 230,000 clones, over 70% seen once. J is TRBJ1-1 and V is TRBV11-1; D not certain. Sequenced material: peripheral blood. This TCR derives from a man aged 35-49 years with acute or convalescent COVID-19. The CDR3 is CASSLANRRTEAFF. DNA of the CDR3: TGTGCCAGCAGCTTAGCGAACAGACGCACTGAAGCTTTCTTT. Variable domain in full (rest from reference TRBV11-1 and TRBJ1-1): EAEVAQSPRYKITEKSQAVAFWCDPISGHATLYWYRQILGQGPELLVQFQDESVVDDSQLPKDRFSAERLKGVDSTLKIQPAELGDSAMYLCASSLANRRTEAFFGQGTRLTVV.